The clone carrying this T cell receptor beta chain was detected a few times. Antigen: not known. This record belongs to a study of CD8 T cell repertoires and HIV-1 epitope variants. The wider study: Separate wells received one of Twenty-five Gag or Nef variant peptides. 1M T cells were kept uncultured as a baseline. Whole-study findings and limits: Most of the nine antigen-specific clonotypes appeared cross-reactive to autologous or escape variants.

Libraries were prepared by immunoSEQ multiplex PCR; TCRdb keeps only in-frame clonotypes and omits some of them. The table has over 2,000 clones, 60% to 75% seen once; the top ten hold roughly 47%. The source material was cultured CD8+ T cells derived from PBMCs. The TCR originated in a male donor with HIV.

The DNA of the CDR3 is TGTGCCAGCAGTGCAGGGAGCAATCAGCCCCAGCATTTT. Encoded protein: CASSAGSNQPQHF. The rearrangement joins TRBV9 to TRBJ1-5; maybe TRBD1 (5 bases). The CDR3 extends over 13 amino acids. Trimming cost V 5 bases and J 1 base, with 7 bases left between them. Germline V lookup: CDR1 SGDLS, CDR2 YYNGEE.